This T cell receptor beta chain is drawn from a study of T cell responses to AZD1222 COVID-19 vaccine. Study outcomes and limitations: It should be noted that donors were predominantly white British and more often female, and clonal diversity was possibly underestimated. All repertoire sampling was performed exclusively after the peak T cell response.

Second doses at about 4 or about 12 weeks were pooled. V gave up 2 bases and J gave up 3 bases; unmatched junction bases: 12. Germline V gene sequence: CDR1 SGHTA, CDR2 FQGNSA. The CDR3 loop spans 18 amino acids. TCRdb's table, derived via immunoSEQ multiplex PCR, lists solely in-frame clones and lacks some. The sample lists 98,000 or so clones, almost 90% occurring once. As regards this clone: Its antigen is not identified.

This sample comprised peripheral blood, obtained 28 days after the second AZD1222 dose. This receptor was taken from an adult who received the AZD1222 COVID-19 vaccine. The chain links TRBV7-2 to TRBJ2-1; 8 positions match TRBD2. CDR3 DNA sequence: TGTGCCAGCAGCTTATTTGTTACCCAGCGGGAGATCTACAATGAGCAGTTCTTC. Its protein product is CASSLFVTQREIYNEQFF.